These 31 T cell receptor beta chains were all obtained from the same sample, sequenced in a study of T cell repertoires in cytomegalovirus infection. TCRdb passed the reads through MiXCR, listing each CDR3 protein once. The table lists more than 650,000 distinct CDR3 sequences, roughly 36% of them singletons. Sequencing was done on a sample of PBMCs. These receptors all come from a human donor in good health (CMV status not recorded). Some clones in this sample may be carry-over from other donors' samples.

The rearrangement joins TRBV29-1 to TRBJ1-1, with no clear D. CDR1 is SQVTM and CDR2 is ANQGSEA in the germline V gene. This CDR3 contains 14 residues. Trimming removed 3 bases at V and 1 base at J, with 12 bases between. The CDR3 sequence: CSVDNRQSNTEAFF. The DNA of the CDR3 is TGCAGCGTTGATAATCGGCAGTCGAACACTGAAGCTTTCTTT.

The J gene is TRBJ1-2, the V gene TRBV11-2, with no clear D. Germline V gives CDR1 SGHAT, CDR2 FQNNGV. V gave up 0 bases and J gave up 6 bases, with 8 bases separating them. The CDR3 is made up of 13 amino acids. Written as DNA, the CDR3 is TGTGCCAGCAGCTTAGAACGGACGGATGGCTACACCTTC. Protein product: CASSLERTDGYTF.

Worth noting for this clonotype: One end of the junction varies from germline; a read error may be responsible. V is TRBV19 and J is TRBJ1-1; maybe TRBD1 (5 bases). This CDR3 is 15 amino acids long. The V gene's germline CDR1 is LNHDA and CDR2 SQIVND (reference sequence). The CDR3: CDSSRRGRVNTEAFF. In nucleotides, the CDR3 is TGTGACAGTAGTAGGAGGGGCAGGGTGAACACTGAAGCTTTCTTT.

This chain uses TRBV7-6 with TRBJ1-5; D is unclear. The CDR3 contains 15 residues. Deletions cut 4 bases from V and 1 base from J, with 11 bases between. CDR1 SGHVS and CDR2 FNYEAQ come from the germline V gene. CDR3 sequence reads: CASSSGRASNQPQHF. DNA for the CDR3: TGTGCCAGCAGCTCAGGCCGGGCGAGCAATCAGCCCCAGCATTTT. The full variable domain, its missing parts supplied by reference TRBV7-6 and TRBJ1-5, is GAGVSQSPRYKVTKRGQDVALRCDPISGHVSLYWYRQALGQGPEFLTYFNYEAQQDKSGLPNDRFSAERPEGSISTLTIQRTEQRDSAMYRCASSSGRASNQPQHFGDGTRLSIL.

V and J are TRBV5-6 and TRBJ1-6, with 9 bases matching TRBD1. The CDR3 covers 14 residues. The J segment lost 7 bases and the V segment lost 6 bases, leaving 5 bases of the junction unmatched. Germline V gene sequence: CDR1 SGHDT, CDR2 YYEEEE. CDR3 loop: CASTIQGANSPLHF. The CDR3 coding sequence is TGTGCCAGCACCATACAGGGGGCAAATTCACCCCTCCACTTT.

V usage is TRBV28 and J usage is TRBJ2-7, with TRBD1 identical over 9 bases. With 3 bases clipped from V and 6 bases from J, the junction kept 9 bases outside the gene matches. The CDR3 totals 15 residues. Germline-derived CDR1 and CDR2 are MDHEN and SYDVKM. In DNA form, the CDR3 reads TGTGCCAGCAGTTTGGGGCAAGGGACAGGGACCGAGCAGTACTTC. Protein product: CASSLGQGTGTEQYF.

This clonotype was recorded at least ten times. V is TRBV12-3 or TRBV12-4 and J is TRBJ1-1, with D hard to call. The CDR3 contains 15 residues. Trimming cost V 3 bases and J 1 base, with 12 bases left between them. The CDR3, as DNA: TGTGCCAGCAGTTTGACTAGTCGAAAGAACACTGAAGCTTTCTTT. It translates to CASSLTSRKNTEAFF.

This clonotype was counted between two and nine times. The rearrangement links TRBV10-3 to TRBJ1-3, with 9 bases that match TRBD1. V trimming: 3 bases; J trimming: 1 base; junction bases outside the gene matches: 4. The CDR3 sequence is 16 residues long. Germline CDR1 and CDR2: ENHRY and SYGVKD. CDR3 in DNA: TGTGCCATCAGTGATGGACAGGGGATATCTGGAAACACCATATATTTT. Translation gives CAISDGQGISGNTIYF.

The rearrangement links TRBV28 to TRBJ1-3, with TRBD1 as a possible D gene (5 bases). V lost 6 bases, J lost 1 base, and 13 bases lay in between. Germline V gene lookup returns CDR1 MDHEN and CDR2 SYDVKM. The CDR3 runs 15 residues. This CDR3 reads CASSWVQGSGNTIYF. CDR3 DNA sequence: TGTGCCAGCAGCTGGGTGCAGGGTTCTGGAAACACCATATATTTT.

This sequence joins TRBV11-2 and TRBJ1-1; TRBD1 matches at 9 bases. This CDR3 is built from 14 residues. V lost 5 bases and J lost 10; bases outside the gene matches: 11. Germline loops: CDR1 SGHAT, CDR2 FQNNGV. CDR3 in amino acids: CASSLGQGGLGAFF. CDR3 in DNA: TGTGCCAGCAGCCTGGGACAGGGCGGGTTGGGAGCTTTCTTT.

This clonotype was observed a handful of times. The rearrangement links TRBV6-5 to TRBJ1-2, with D unresolved. The CDR3 is made up of 15 amino acids. The V end was cut by 0 bases, the J end by 8 bases, with 16 bases between. Germline lookup yields CDR1 MNHEY and CDR2 SVGAGI. As DNA, the CDR3 is TGTGCCAGCAGTTACTCACGGCCGACCTTGAAAGGCTACACCTTC. Translated, it gives CASSYSRPTLKGYTF.

This sequence joins TRBV19 and TRBJ1-5; D is unresolved. V was shortened by 0 bases and J by 7 bases, with 10 bases between the two germline ends. Germline CDR1 is LNHDA and CDR2 is SQIVND (reference sequence). This CDR3 has 14 amino acids. Written as DNA, the CDR3 is TGTGCCAGTAGTATAGATCTGGTCTCCCAGCCCCAGCATTTT. Translated, it gives CASSIDLVSQPQHF. Full variable domain (remainder filled in from reference TRBV19 and TRBJ1-5): DGGITQSPKYLFRKEGQNVTLSCEQNLNHDAMYWYRQDPGQGLRLIYYSQIVNDFQKGDIAEGYSVSREKKESFPLTVTSAQKNPTAFYLCASSIDLVSQPQHFGDGTRLSIL.

In its sample, this clonotype was seen many times. This chain connects TRBV7-2 to TRBJ2-1, with 7 bases aligning to TRBD2. Germline CDR1 SGHTA, CDR2 FQGNSA. This CDR3 contains 15 residues. V gave up 3 bases and J gave up 0 bases; unmatched junction bases: 2. In DNA, the CDR3 is TGTGCCAGCAGCTTCCTAGCGGTCTCCTACAATGAGCAGTTCTTC. Translating it yields CASSFLAVSYNEQFF.

This clonotype has just a few counts. The chain employs TRBV12-3 or TRBV12-4 and TRBJ1-5; 8 bases match TRBD1. This CDR3 region has 13 residues. After removal of 8 bases from V and 6 bases from J, the junction contained 6 bases not matched to a gene. Written as DNA, the CDR3 is TGTGCCAGCCTAGCAGGGGGCGGTCAGCCCCAGCATTTT. Translating it yields CASLAGGGQPQHF.

This clonotype was observed a few times. The chain recombines TRBV5-5 with TRBJ2-2; D gene ambiguous. Trimming cost V 0 bases and J 0 bases, with 9 bases left between them. Germline V gives CDR1 SGHKS, CDR2 YYEKEE (reference sequence). The CDR3 runs 16 residues. In DNA form, the CDR3 reads TGTGCCAGCAGCTTGGATCCATCTACGAACACCGGGGAGCTGTTTTTT. Translation gives CASSLDPSTNTGELFF.

Only one count was recorded for this clonotype. Its ends do not fully match the called genes, so a read error is possible. J is TRBJ2-7 and V is TRBV7-9; 7 bases align to TRBD1. Germline V lookup: CDR1 SEHNR, CDR2 FQNEAQ (reference sequence). CDR3 length: 15 amino acids. CDR3 nucleotide sequence: TGTGCCAGCATCCGCGCCGGGACAGCTCAATACGAGAAGTACTTC. Translating it yields CASIRAGTAQYEKYF.

This clonotype was counted a few times. This chain links TRBV6-2 or TRBV6-3 with TRBJ2-7, with no clear D. The CDR3 totals 14 residues. Trimming pared 3 bases from V and 6 bases from J, leaving 15 bases between. CDR1 and CDR2 from the germline V gene are MNHEY and SVGEGT. CDR3 protein: CASSYESLTSEQYF. For the CDR3, the DNA is TGTGCCAGCAGTTATGAGTCGCTGACCTCCGAGCAGTACTTC.

The V gene is TRBV10-3, the J gene TRBJ1-2, with a weak D call TRBD1 (5 bases). V lost 8 bases and J 3 bases, leaving 28 bases between the germline ends. Germline CDR1 and CDR2: ENHRY and SYGVKD. The CDR3 extends over 18 amino acids. CDR3 sequence (DNA): TGTGCCATCTGGAATGGGGCAGACCACTCACGCACCTACTATGGCTACACCTTC. Protein sequence: CAIWNGADHSRTYYGYTF.

The gene calls are TRBV5-1 and TRBJ2-1, with TRBD1 identical over 8 bases. CDR3 length: 16 amino acids. Germline V gene sequence: CDR1 SGHRS, CDR2 YFSETQ. The V gene end was trimmed by 5 bases and the J gene end by 3 bases; junction bases not matched to a gene: 10. The DNA of the CDR3 is TGCGCCAGCAGTCCTGCTGCAGGGGGCAGCTACAATGAGCAGTTCTTC. Translating it yields CASSPAAGGSYNEQFF.

The chain links TRBV4-2 to TRBJ1-1; TRBD1 is a possible D gene (5 bases). The V and J ends lost 4 bases and 7 bases respectively, with 16 bases between them. The germline V gene has CDR1 LGHNA and CDR2 YNFKEQ. This CDR3 has 14 residues. CDR3 loop: CASSPYETAFEAFF. CDR3 sequence (DNA): TGTGCCAGCAGCCCATACGAGACAGCCTTTGAAGCTTTCTTT.

This clonotype was observed a handful of times. The gene calls are TRBV24-1 and TRBJ2-1; 10 nucleotides agree with TRBD1. V shed 9 bases, J shed 8 bases, and the junction held 6 bases outside the gene matches. Germline CDR1 reads KGHDR; CDR2 reads SFDVKD. There are 13 residues in the CDR3. The CDR3 protein is CATRDRGTDEQFF. In nucleotides, the CDR3 is TGTGCCACCCGGGACAGGGGTACGGATGAGCAGTTCTTC.

The chain carries TRBV6-4 and TRBJ1-1, with a possible D match to TRBD1 (5 bases). The V end lost 0 bases, the J end lost 4 bases, and 6 bases lay between the germline ends. The V gene's germline CDR1 is MRHNA and CDR2 SNTAGT. The CDR3 contains 13 residues. CDR3 amino acids: CASSDSRGTEAFF. CDR3 bases: TGTGCCAGCAGTGACTCAAGGGGCACTGAAGCTTTCTTT.

The sample holds one count of this clonotype. This sequence may be a read error, since a much larger clone differs from it by one base. V gene TRBV7-8 combines with J gene TRBJ1-1; TRBD1 matches at 8 bases. The CDR3 is 12 amino acids. V dropped 4 bases and J dropped 13; count of bases not matched to a gene: 8. Germline values: CDR1 SGHVS, CDR2 FQNEAQ. The DNA of the CDR3 is TGTGCCAGCAGCTCTCAGGGGGCTAAAGATTTCTTT. This sequence encodes CASSSQGAKDFF.

There are a few counts of this clonotype. This chain links TRBV2 with TRBJ2-1; TRBD1 aligns across 8 bases. The germline CDR1 and CDR2 sequences are SNHLY and FYNNEI. V was pared by 7 bases and J by 8 bases, with 10 bases of the junction left unmatched. The CDR3 spans 14 residues. The DNA for the CDR3 is TGTGCCAGCAAGGTGGACAGGGCAAGGGATGAGCAGTTCTTC. Amino acid sequence: CASKVDRARDEQFF.

The chain uses TRBV7-9 and TRBJ1-4; no definite D call. Per germline, CDR1 SEHNR and CDR2 FQNEAQ (reference sequence). The CDR3 is made up of 18 amino acids. The V and J ends lost 5 bases and 8 bases respectively, with 27 bases between them. CDR3 nucleotide sequence: TGTGCCAGCAGCGTAACCGGGCCCGGTTATGACAATACGGAAAAACTGTTTTTT. Translating it yields CASSVTGPGYDNTEKLFF.

The chain joins TRBV3-1 to TRBJ2-7; tentatively, D is TRBD2 (6 bases). Germline CDR1 and CDR2: LGHDT and YNNKEL (reference sequence). The CDR3 has 17 residues. Trimming pared 0 bases from V and 1 base from J, leaving 16 bases between. CDR3 in DNA: TGTGCCAGCAGCCAAGATGTAGGCGGAGGGGCTTCCTACGAGCAGTACTTC. It is translated as CASSQDVGGGASYEQYF.

Only a few counts were recorded for this clonotype. The gene calls are TRBV20-1 and TRBJ2-3; TRBD1 is a possible D gene (5 bases). V was clipped by 2 bases and J by 0 bases, with 12 bases between them. This CDR3 is 15 amino acids long. From germline, CDR1 is DFQATT and CDR2 SNEGSKA (reference sequence). The CDR3 loop reads CSARKDIRSTDTQYF. The CDR3 coding sequence is TGCAGTGCTAGAAAGGACATCCGAAGCACAGATACGCAGTATTTT.

The CDR3 DNA sequence: TGTGCCAGCCGAACCTCGAGCGGGAGGGCCTTTGAGCAGTTCTTC. Protein: CASRTSSGRAFEQFF. V usage is TRBV28 and J usage is TRBJ2-1; TRBD2 aligns across 10 bases. The germline V gene has CDR1 MDHEN and CDR2 SYDVKM. This CDR3 contains 15 residues. Trimming removed 8 bases from V and 9 bases from J; junction bases left unmatched: 13. Filled out from reference TRBV28 and TRBJ2-1, the complete variable domain reads DVKVTQSSRYLVKRTGEKVFLECVQDMDHENMFWYRQDPGLGLRLIYFSYDVKMKEKGDIPEGYSVSREKKERFSLILESASTNQTSMYLCASRTSSGRAFEQFFGPGTRLTVL.

This clonotype was counted many times. This chain uses TRBV27 with TRBJ1-4, with D unclear. This CDR3 is built from 13 residues. Between the trimmed V and J ends, which lost 8 bases and 6 bases, there was a span of 13 bases. Germline CDR1 reads MNHEY; CDR2 reads SMNVEV (reference sequence). The CDR3 sequence: CASSVMFHEKLFF. CDR3 DNA sequence: TGTGCCAGCTCCGTTATGTTTCATGAAAAACTGTTTTTT.

The V call is TRBV12-3 or TRBV12-4, the J call TRBJ2-2; tentatively, D is TRBD1 (5 bases). This CDR3 comprises 16 residues. The V end was cut by 8 bases, the J end by 8 bases, with 24 bases between. The CDR3 region has the DNA TGTGCCAGCGTCCTCACGACCCCCAGGGTCTCGGGGGAGCTGTTTTTT. The encoded protein is CASVLTTPRVSGELFF.

Regarding this clonotype: This may be a read error, as it is one base from a much larger clone. The chain has TRBV7-6 and TRBJ2-5; 9 nucleotides match TRBD1. The CDR3 length is 16 residues. Looked up from germline, CDR1 is SGHVS and CDR2 is FNYEAQ. The CDR3 DNA reads TGTGCCAGCAGCTCCCGGGACAGGGAAGGGTTGGAGACCCAGTCCTTC. Its translation: CASSSRDREGLETQSF.